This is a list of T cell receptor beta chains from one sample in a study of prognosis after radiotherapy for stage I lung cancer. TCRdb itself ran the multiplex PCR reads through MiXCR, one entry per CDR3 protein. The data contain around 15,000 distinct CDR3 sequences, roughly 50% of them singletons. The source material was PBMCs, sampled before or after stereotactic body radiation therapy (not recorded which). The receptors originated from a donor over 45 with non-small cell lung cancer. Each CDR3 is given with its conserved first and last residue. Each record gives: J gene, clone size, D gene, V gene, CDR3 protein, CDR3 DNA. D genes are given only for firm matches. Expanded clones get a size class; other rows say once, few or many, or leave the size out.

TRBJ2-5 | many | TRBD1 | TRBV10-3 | CAISGDSVSQETQYF | TGTGCCATCAGTGGGGACAGTGTTTCCCAAGAGACCCAGTACTTC
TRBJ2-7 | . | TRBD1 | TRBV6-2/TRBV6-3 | CASKETGDYEQYF | TGTGCCAGCAAGGAGACAGGGGATTACGAGCAGTACTTC
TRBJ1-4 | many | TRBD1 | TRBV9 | CASSYRGDNGEKLFF | TGTGCCAGCAGCTACAGGGGGGATAACGGTGAAAAACTGTTTTTT
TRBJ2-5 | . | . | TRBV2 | CASIGGSDQETQYF | TGTGCCAGCATCGGTGGGTCCGACCAAGAGACCCAATACTTC
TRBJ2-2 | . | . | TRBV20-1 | CSAIYVGRGTGELFF | TGCAGTGCTATATATGTGGGTCGCGGCACCGGGGAGCTGTTTTTT
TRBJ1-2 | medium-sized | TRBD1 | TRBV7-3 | CASSPEGDRGGDGYTF | TGTGCCAGCAGCCCGGAAGGGGACAGGGGAGGAGATGGCTACACCTTC
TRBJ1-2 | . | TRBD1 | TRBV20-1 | CSASDRGRGYTF | TGCAGTGCTAGCGACAGGGGCAGGGGCTACACCTTC
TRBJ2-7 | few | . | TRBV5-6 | CASSLASGQPYEQYF | TGTGCCAGCAGCTTGGCCTCGGGCCAGCCCTACGAGCAGTACTTC
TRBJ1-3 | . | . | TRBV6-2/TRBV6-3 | CASSLGTPGNTIYF | TGTGCCAGCAGTCTGGGCACCCCTGGGAACACCATATATTTT
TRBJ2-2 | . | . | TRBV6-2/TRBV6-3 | CASSERAWLSGNTGELFF | TGTGCCAGCAGTGAAAGGGCATGGCTATCGGGTAACACCGGGGAGCTGTTTTTT
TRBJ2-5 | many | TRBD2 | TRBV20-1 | CSARDRASGGETQYF | TGCAGTGCTAGAGATCGGGCTAGCGGGGGAGAGACCCAGTACTTC
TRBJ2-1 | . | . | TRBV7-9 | CASRWWDWGAGEQFF | TGTGCCAGTAGGTGGTGGGACTGGGGTGCCGGTGAGCAGTTCTTC
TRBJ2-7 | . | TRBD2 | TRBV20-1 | CSARGGGGGEESYEQYF | TGCAGTGCTAGAGGCGGGGGAGGCGGGGAGGAATCCTACGAGCAGTACTTC
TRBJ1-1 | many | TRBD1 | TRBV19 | CASSTLRTGGVWHTEAFF | TGTGCCAGTAGTACTTTACGGACAGGGGGTGTCTGGCACACTGAAGCTTTCTTT
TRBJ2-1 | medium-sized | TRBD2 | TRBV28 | CARGRARRNEQFF | TGTGCCAGAGGGAGGGCCAGGCGTAATGAGCAGTTCTTC
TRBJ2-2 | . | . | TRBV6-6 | CASSYSGVTGELFF | TGTGCCAGCAGTTACTCGGGGGTAACCGGGGAGCTGTTTTTT